This record looks at one TCR beta chain sequence and its context. The data originate from a study of blood T cell repertoires in COVID-19. Methods used by the authors: Amplification from reference gene primers served as the basis for estimated nucleated cell counts. TCRdb's copy holds only in-frame clones and misses some; the assay was immunoSEQ multiplex PCR. The V and J calls and clone size come from that table; D and trimming were worked out from the DNA. Found here are approximately 270,000 clones, more than 85% of them singletons; the top ten hold less than 3.5%. No more than 2 weeks before study entry, exposed participants had met a case of COVID-19. The germline gives CDR1 MNHEY, CDR2 SVGAGI. V was clipped by 1 base and J by 5 bases; unmatched bases: 7. CDR3 length: 15 residues.

This chain uses TRBV6-5 with TRBJ2-5; 7 bases map to TRBD2. Sequences were obtained from PBMCs or T cells enriched from blood (not recorded which). This TCR came from a man between 35 and 55 years old who had been exposed to COVID-19. In DNA form, the CDR3 reads TGTGCCAGCAGTTACTATTCTCCCGGGGGGGAGACCCAGTACTTC. Translating gives CASSYYSPGGETQYF.